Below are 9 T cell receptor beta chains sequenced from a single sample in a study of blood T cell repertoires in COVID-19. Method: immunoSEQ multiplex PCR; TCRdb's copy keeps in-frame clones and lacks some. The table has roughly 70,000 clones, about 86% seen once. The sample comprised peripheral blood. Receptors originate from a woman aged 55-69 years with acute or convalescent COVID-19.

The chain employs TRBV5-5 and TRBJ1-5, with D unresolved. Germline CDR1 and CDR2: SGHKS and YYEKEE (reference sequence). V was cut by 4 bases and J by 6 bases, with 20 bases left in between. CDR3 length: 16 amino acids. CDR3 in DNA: TGTGCCAGCAGCAATATGGCTGGCAGCGCGGCTCAGCCCCAGCATTTT. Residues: CASSNMAGSAAQPQHF.

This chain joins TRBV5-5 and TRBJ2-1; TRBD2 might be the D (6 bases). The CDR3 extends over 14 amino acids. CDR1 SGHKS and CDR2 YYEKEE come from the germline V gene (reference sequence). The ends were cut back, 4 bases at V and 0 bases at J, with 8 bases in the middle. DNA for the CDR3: TGTGCCAGCAGCCGGGAGAGCTCCTACAATGAGCAGTTCTTC. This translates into CASSRESSYNEQFF.

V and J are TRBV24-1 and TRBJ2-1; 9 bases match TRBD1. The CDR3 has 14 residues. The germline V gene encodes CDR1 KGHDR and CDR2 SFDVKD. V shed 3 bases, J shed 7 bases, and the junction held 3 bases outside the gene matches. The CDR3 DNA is TGTGCCACCAGTGATCCACAGGGGGCTAATGAGCAGTTCTTC. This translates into CATSDPQGANEQFF.

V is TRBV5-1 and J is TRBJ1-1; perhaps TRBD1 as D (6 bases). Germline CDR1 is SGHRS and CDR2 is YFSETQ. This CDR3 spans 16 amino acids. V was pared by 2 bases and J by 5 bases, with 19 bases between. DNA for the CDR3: TGCGCCAGCAGCTTAACCGCGACAGGTCAGGGAACTGAAGCTTTCTTT. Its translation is CASSLTATGQGTEAFF.

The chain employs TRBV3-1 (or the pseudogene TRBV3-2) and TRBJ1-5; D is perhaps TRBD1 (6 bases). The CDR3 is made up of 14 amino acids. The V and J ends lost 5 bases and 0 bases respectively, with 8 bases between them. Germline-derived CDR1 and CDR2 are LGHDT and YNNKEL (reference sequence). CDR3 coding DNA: TGTGCCAGCAGCGGACAGATTAGCAATCAGCCCCAGCATTTT. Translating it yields CASSGQISNQPQHF.

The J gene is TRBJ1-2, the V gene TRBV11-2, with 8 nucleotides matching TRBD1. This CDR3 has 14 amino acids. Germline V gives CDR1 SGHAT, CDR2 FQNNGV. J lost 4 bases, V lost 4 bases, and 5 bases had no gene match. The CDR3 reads CASSSGQGGYGYTF. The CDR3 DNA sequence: TGTGCCAGCAGCTCTGGACAGGGAGGCTATGGCTACACCTTC.

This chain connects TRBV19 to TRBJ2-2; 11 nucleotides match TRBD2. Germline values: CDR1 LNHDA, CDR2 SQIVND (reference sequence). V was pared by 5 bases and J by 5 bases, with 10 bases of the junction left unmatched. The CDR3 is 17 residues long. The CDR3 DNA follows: TGTGCCAGTAGTTCCCTTAGACTAGCGGGACGTACCGGGGAGCTGTTTTTT. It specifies CASSSLRLAGRTGELFF. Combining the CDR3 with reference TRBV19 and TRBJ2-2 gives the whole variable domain DGGITQSPKYLFRKEGQNVTLSCEQNLNHDAMYWYRQDPGQGLRLIYYSQIVNDFQKGDIAEGYSVSREKKESFPLTVTSAQKNPTAFYLCASSSLRLAGRTGELFFGEGSRLTVL.

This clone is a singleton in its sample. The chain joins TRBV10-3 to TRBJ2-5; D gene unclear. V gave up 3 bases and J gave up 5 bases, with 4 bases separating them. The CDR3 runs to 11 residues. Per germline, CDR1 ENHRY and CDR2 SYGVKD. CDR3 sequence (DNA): TGTGCCATCAGTGACGGGGAGACCCAGTACTTC. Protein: CAISDGETQYF.

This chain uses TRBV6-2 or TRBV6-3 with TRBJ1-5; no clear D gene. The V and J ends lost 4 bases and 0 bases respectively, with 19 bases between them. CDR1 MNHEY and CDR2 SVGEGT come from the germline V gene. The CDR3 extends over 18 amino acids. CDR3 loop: CASSSVNTGFYSNQPQHF. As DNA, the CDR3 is TGTGCCAGCAGTTCGGTAAACACCGGGTTCTATAGCAATCAGCCCCAGCATTTT.